These T cell receptor beta chains were read from a single sample in a study of OX40 agonist ivuxolimab in advanced cancers. Repertoires were generated with immunoSEQ multiplex PCR, while TCRdb's copy carries only in-frame clones and drops some. In the table there are over 60,000 clones, approximately 82% of which are singletons. The sequencing here drew on CD4+ or CD8+ T cells sorted from blood, taken in a trial of the OX40 agonist ivuxolimab. All receptors come from an adult with an advanced solid tumor such as melanoma, head and neck, liver or kidney cancer. Each CDR3 is given with its conserved first and last residue. The order of the fields is D gene, V gene, J gene, clone size, CDR3 DNA, CDR3 protein. The D gene is left open where the match is weak. The size field is filled for only some rows; it gives once, few, many or a size class.

D gene: TRBD1
V gene: TRBV7-9
J gene: TRBJ2-7
clone size: NA
CDR3 DNA: TGTGCCAGCAGCTTAAGCCCAGGACAGGGGGCCTACGAGCAGTACTTC
CDR3 protein: CASSLSPGQGAYEQYF

D gene: NA
V gene: TRBV19
J gene: TRBJ1-1
clone size: NA
CDR3 DNA: TGTGCCAGTAGTATAGAGAGGTGGGGGGACAAGAACACTGAAGCTTTCTTT
CDR3 protein: CASSIERWGDKNTEAFF

D gene: NA
V gene: TRBV27
J gene: TRBJ1-1
clone size: NA
CDR3 DNA: TGTGCCAGCAGTTTATCGATGGGGGTAGGGCCTGAAGCTTTCTTT
CDR3 protein: CASSLSMGVGPEAFF

D gene: TRBD1
V gene: TRBV7-9
J gene: TRBJ1-3
clone size: NA
CDR3 DNA: TGTGCCAGCAGCTCAATCCCGGGACAGGGGGCGTATGGAAACACCATATATTTT
CDR3 protein: CASSSIPGQGAYGNTIYF

D gene: NA
V gene: TRBV28
J gene: TRBJ1-3
clone size: NA
CDR3 DNA: TGTGCCAGCAGTCTCCTCAACGCTGGTGGAAACACCATATATTTT
CDR3 protein: CASSLLNAGGNTIYF

D gene: NA
V gene: TRBV15
J gene: TRBJ2-2
clone size: NA
CDR3 DNA: TGTGCCACCAGCAGCTTCGGGGAGCTGTTTTTT
CDR3 protein: CATSSFGELFF

D gene: NA
V gene: TRBV19
J gene: TRBJ1-1
clone size: NA
CDR3 DNA: TGTGCCAGTAGTATTCAGGACCTGAACACTGAAGCTTTCTTT
CDR3 protein: CASSIQDLNTEAFF

D gene: NA
V gene: TRBV12-2
J gene: TRBJ1-2
clone size: NA
CDR3 DNA: TGTGCAAGTCGCCTTTCTAACTATGGCTACACCTTC
CDR3 protein: CASRLSNYGYTF

D gene: NA
V gene: TRBV10-3
J gene: TRBJ2-6
clone size: NA
CDR3 DNA: TGTGCCATCAGTGAATACGGATCCGGCTCTGGGGCCAACGTCCTGACTTTC
CDR3 protein: CAISEYGSGSGANVLTF

D gene: NA
V gene: TRBV6-6
J gene: TRBJ1-6
clone size: NA
CDR3 DNA: TGTGCCAGCAAGGGAGACAGTCTTTATAATTCACCCCTCCACTTT
CDR3 protein: CASKGDSLYNSPLHF

D gene: NA
V gene: TRBV27
J gene: TRBJ1-1
clone size: NA
CDR3 DNA: TGTGCCAGCAGTTTATCTCGGTGGGGGGAAATTTACACTGAAGCTTTCTTT
CDR3 protein: CASSLSRWGEIYTEAFF

D gene: NA
V gene: TRBV7-3
J gene: TRBJ1-1
clone size: NA
CDR3 DNA: TGTGCCAGCAGCTTAACCCCGGCAGGTGAAGCTTTCTTT
CDR3 protein: CASSLTPAGEAFF

D gene: NA
V gene: TRBV29-1
J gene: TRBJ1-1
clone size: NA
CDR3 DNA: TGCAGCGTTGAAGGACAGCATCAAGCTTTCTTT
CDR3 protein: CSVEGQHQAFF

D gene: TRBD2
V gene: TRBV9
J gene: TRBJ2-2
clone size: NA
CDR3 DNA: TGTGCCAGCAGCTCAGGACTAGCGGGGGGGTCCTACACCGGGGAGCTGTTTTTT
CDR3 protein: CASSSGLAGGSYTGELFF

D gene: NA
V gene: TRBV27
J gene: TRBJ1-4
clone size: NA
CDR3 DNA: TGTGCCAGCAGTCCTCCGGAGGGGCGCGCTAATGAAAAACTGTTTTTT
CDR3 protein: CASSPPEGRANEKLFF

D gene: TRBD2
V gene: TRBV18
J gene: TRBJ2-1
clone size: NA
CDR3 DNA: TGTGCCAGCTCACCACTTCTAGCGGGGGGACACAATGAGCAGTTCTTC
CDR3 protein: CASSPLLAGGHNEQFF

D gene: NA
V gene: TRBV29-1
J gene: TRBJ1-1
clone size: NA
CDR3 DNA: TGCAGCGTCGGGGGTTTTGGGGTTGGATCGAACACTGAAGCTTTCTTT
CDR3 protein: CSVGGFGVGSNTEAFF

D gene: TRBD1
V gene: TRBV7-7
J gene: TRBJ1-2
clone size: NA
CDR3 DNA: TGTGCTAGCAGCTTAGTCCCGGGACAGGTCTATGGCTACACCTTC
CDR3 protein: CASSLVPGQVYGYTF

D gene: TRBD1
V gene: TRBV5-4
J gene: TRBJ2-7
clone size: NA
CDR3 DNA: TGTGCCAGCAGCCGCACCGGGACAGGGGGCAGCGAGCAGTACTTC
CDR3 protein: CASSRTGTGGSEQYF

D gene: NA
V gene: TRBV19
J gene: TRBJ2-2
clone size: few
CDR3 DNA: TGTGCCAGTAGTATAGGGTGGGGGTTTGGCGACACCGGGGAGCTGTTTTTT
CDR3 protein: CASSIGWGFGDTGELFF

D gene: NA
V gene: TRBV7-9
J gene: TRBJ2-2
clone size: NA
CDR3 DNA: TGTGCCAGCGGGCTAAACGTGAACACCGGGGAGCTGTTTTTT
CDR3 protein: CASGLNVNTGELFF

D gene: NA
V gene: TRBV2
J gene: TRBJ1-6
clone size: NA
CDR3 DNA: TGTGCCAGCCAAAAGGGGGGGGGCCGAACCTTAGATTCACCCCTCCACTTT
CDR3 protein: CASQKGGGRTLDSPLHF

D gene: TRBD1
V gene: TRBV6-5
J gene: TRBJ2-7
clone size: NA
CDR3 DNA: TGTGCCAGCAGACCGGGACAGGGCACCTACGAGCAGTACTTC
CDR3 protein: CASRPGQGTYEQYF

D gene: NA
V gene: TRBV5-1
J gene: TRBJ1-4
clone size: NA
CDR3 DNA: TGCGCCAGCAGGGAGGGAGCGAATGAAAAACTGTTTTTT
CDR3 protein: CASREGANEKLFF

D gene: NA
V gene: TRBV6-1
J gene: TRBJ1-5
clone size: NA
CDR3 DNA: TGTGCCAGCAGTGAAGGAGTTCAGCCCCAGCATTTT
CDR3 protein: CASSEGVQPQHF

D gene: NA
V gene: TRBV28
J gene: TRBJ2-6
clone size: NA
CDR3 DNA: TGTGCCAGCAGTTTGTGGGGGAGTGGGGCCAACGTCCTGACTTTC
CDR3 protein: CASSLWGSGANVLTF

D gene: NA
V gene: TRBV28
J gene: TRBJ2-1
clone size: NA
CDR3 DNA: TGTGCCAGCACCCCGCCCGGGAGCTCCTACAATGAGCAGTTCTTC
CDR3 protein: CASTPPGSSYNEQFF

D gene: NA
V gene: TRBV5-1
J gene: TRBJ2-5
clone size: NA
CDR3 DNA: TGCGCCAGCAAGGTGCCGGGGGTCGAAGAGACCCAGTACTTC
CDR3 protein: CASKVPGVEETQYF

D gene: TRBD1
V gene: TRBV6-1
J gene: TRBJ1-1
clone size: NA
CDR3 DNA: TGTGCCAGCAGTGCGAAGGGTAGGGGGCGGGTGAACACTGAAGCTTTCTTT
CDR3 protein: CASSAKGRGRVNTEAFF

D gene: NA
V gene: TRBV6-4
J gene: TRBJ1-2
clone size: NA
CDR3 DNA: TGTGCCAGCAGCCTAGAGGTGGGGCTATATGGCTACACCTTC
CDR3 protein: CASSLEVGLYGYTF

D gene: NA
V gene: TRBV7-9
J gene: TRBJ1-3
clone size: NA
CDR3 DNA: TGTGCCAGCAGCCTACGACGGCAGGGTGGAAACACCATATATTTT
CDR3 protein: CASSLRRQGGNTIYF

D gene: NA
V gene: TRBV5-6
J gene: TRBJ2-1
clone size: few
CDR3 DNA: TGTGCCAGCAGCTTGGATCTGGTGCCCAATGAGCAGTTCTTC
CDR3 protein: CASSLDLVPNEQFF

D gene: TRBD2
V gene: TRBV5-1
J gene: TRBJ2-7
clone size: NA
CDR3 DNA: TGCGCCAGCAGCTTCAGCGGGAGCCCCTACGAGCAGTACTTC
CDR3 protein: CASSFSGSPYEQYF

D gene: NA
V gene: TRBV25-1
J gene: TRBJ1-4
clone size: NA
CDR3 DNA: TGTGCCAGCAGCTGGGCGGGAACTAATGAAAAACTGTTTTTT
CDR3 protein: CASSWAGTNEKLFF

D gene: NA
V gene: TRBV7-2
J gene: TRBJ2-2
clone size: NA
CDR3 DNA: TGTGCCAGCAGCTTAGTGGGCGGGGAGCTGTTTTTT
CDR3 protein: CASSLVGGELFF

D gene: NA
V gene: TRBV18
J gene: TRBJ2-5
clone size: NA
CDR3 DNA: TGTGCCAGCTCACCCTCGCCCGGGGGAGAGACCCAGTACTTC
CDR3 protein: CASSPSPGGETQYF

D gene: NA
V gene: TRBV10-3
J gene: TRBJ1-6
clone size: once
CDR3 DNA: TGTGCCATCAGGGGGGCTTTCGAGTCACCCCTCCACTTT
CDR3 protein: CAIRGAFESPLHF

D gene: NA
V gene: TRBV7-2
J gene: TRBJ1-2
clone size: NA
CDR3 DNA: TGTGCCAGCAGCTTAGAGGTGGGGGGCTACACCTTC
CDR3 protein: CASSLEVGGYTF

D gene: TRBD1
V gene: TRBV2
J gene: TRBJ2-7
clone size: NA
CDR3 DNA: TGTGCCAGCAGGAAGGGACAGGGAGAGGAGCAGTACTTC
CDR3 protein: CASRKGQGEEQYF

D gene: NA
V gene: TRBV5-1
J gene: TRBJ2-6
clone size: NA
CDR3 DNA: TGCGCCAGCAGCTTGAGCGACAGAGTGCCCGACACTGCTAGACTCTCTGGGGCCAACGTCCTGACTTTC
CDR3 protein: CASSLSDRVPDTARLSGANVLTF

D gene: NA
V gene: TRBV11-2
J gene: TRBJ1-3
clone size: NA
CDR3 DNA: TGTGCCAGCAGCTCGGAGGGGTCCAGGGCTGCCGGAAACACCATATATTTT
CDR3 protein: CASSSEGSRAAGNTIYF

D gene: NA
V gene: TRBV18
J gene: TRBJ1-2
clone size: NA
CDR3 DNA: TGTGCCAGCTCACAACGAGGAGATGGCTACACCTTC
CDR3 protein: CASSQRGDGYTF

D gene: TRBD2
V gene: TRBV7-2
J gene: TRBJ2-1
clone size: NA
CDR3 DNA: TGTGCCAGCAGCTTACTTTGGGGCGGGGGGTACAATGAGCAGTTCTTC
CDR3 protein: CASSLLWGGGYNEQFF

D gene: NA
V gene: TRBV9
J gene: TRBJ2-1
clone size: NA
CDR3 DNA: TGTGCCAGCAGCGTAGACGGGGCTTACAATGAGCAGTTCTTC
CDR3 protein: CASSVDGAYNEQFF

D gene: TRBD1
V gene: TRBV2
J gene: TRBJ1-2
clone size: NA
CDR3 DNA: TGTGCCAGCAGTGGGTCGCGGACAGGGGATCAAAACTATGGCTACACCTTC
CDR3 protein: CASSGSRTGDQNYGYTF

D gene: TRBD1
V gene: TRBV4-2
J gene: TRBJ1-6
clone size: NA
CDR3 DNA: TGTGCCAGCAGCCACGCTCAGGGGGATAATTCACCCCTCCACTTT
CDR3 protein: CASSHAQGDNSPLHF

D gene: TRBD2
V gene: TRBV11-2
J gene: TRBJ2-5
clone size: NA
CDR3 DNA: TGTGCCAGCAGCTTAGATGGCACAGCGGGGAACCAAGAGACCCAGTACTTC
CDR3 protein: CASSLDGTAGNQETQYF

D gene: NA
V gene: TRBV4-1
J gene: TRBJ2-7
clone size: few
CDR3 DNA: TGCGCCAGCAGCCAAGGTAGGACAGACTACGAGCAGTACTTC
CDR3 protein: CASSQGRTDYEQYF

D gene: TRBD1
V gene: TRBV29-1
J gene: TRBJ2-5
clone size: NA
CDR3 DNA: TGCAGCGTTCCCGGGACAGGGGGCCAAGAGACCCAGTACTTC
CDR3 protein: CSVPGTGGQETQYF

D gene: NA
V gene: TRBV18
J gene: TRBJ2-7
clone size: NA
CDR3 DNA: TGTGCCAGCTCTCCCGTCGCCCCCTCGAGCTCCTACGAGCAGTACTTC
CDR3 protein: CASSPVAPSSSYEQYF

D gene: NA
V gene: TRBV6-1
J gene: TRBJ2-7
clone size: NA
CDR3 DNA: TGTGCCAGCGTTCAGGATGCAGTTTTTTTGGAGCAGTACTTC
CDR3 protein: CASVQDAVFLEQYF

D gene: TRBD1
V gene: TRBV28
J gene: TRBJ1-5
clone size: NA
CDR3 DNA: TGTGCCAGCAGTTTATTTGGGACAGCCCGCAATCAGCCCCAGCATTTT
CDR3 protein: CASSLFGTARNQPQHF

D gene: TRBD1
V gene: TRBV27
J gene: TRBJ2-1
clone size: few
CDR3 DNA: TGTGCCAGCAGTCACAGGGACAGATACAATGAGCAGTTCTTC
CDR3 protein: CASSHRDRYNEQFF